This T cell receptor (beta chain) was found in a study of graft-versus-host responses after intestinal transplantation. Of note for this clone: Its antigen is not known.

The repertoire was sequenced with immunoSEQ multiplex PCR; TCRdb's copy has only in-frame clones and lacks some. The top ten hold about 5.9% of the sample, which has 45,000 to 50,000 clones, about 93% seen once. This CDR3 has 12 amino acids. The ends lost 5 bases at V and 3 bases at J; junction bases unmatched: 1. Germline CDR1 SNHLY, CDR2 FYNNEI. Study findings and constraints: Investigators detected GvH clones in recipient marrow, with some emerging earlier in ileum or blood.

This sequence was found in a human patient who received an intestinal transplant, so some T cells may come from the graft donor. This chain links TRBV2 with TRBJ2-7; TRBD2 agrees at 7 bases. The source was PBMCs, collected 750 to 800 days after a first intestinal transplant, on the day of a second. The CDR3 protein is CASSPSGYEQYF. Written as DNA, the CDR3 is TGTGCCAGCAGTCCTAGCGGCTACGAGCAGTACTTC.